This TCR beta chain was retrieved from a study of blood T cell repertoires in COVID-19. The authors' processing: Nucleated cell counts were estimated from reference gene primer amplification. Some clones are missing from TCRdb's copy, which holds only in-frame ones; the method was immunoSEQ multiplex PCR. V, J and clone size are taken as reported in that table, and D and trimming were inferred from the DNA itself. This table holds roughly 400,000 clones, 90% found once. The study assigned cohorts using participant-reported clinical history. CDR1 is MNHEY and CDR2 is SVGAGI in the germline V gene. V lost 6 bases to trimming and J lost 5 bases, with 14 bases between them. CDR3 size: 14 residues.

The V call is TRBV6-5, the J call TRBJ1-5, with D perhaps TRBD1 (5 bases). This clonotype was sampled from a man between 18 and 29 years old who had recovered from COVID-19. The sample comprised PBMCs or T cells enriched from blood (not recorded which). In DNA form, the CDR3 reads TGTGCCAGCAGCCGGGCGGGGGAGGATCAGCCCCAGCATTTT. It encodes CASSRAGEDQPQHF.